This passage covers 29 T cell receptor beta chains from one sample sequenced in a study of blood T cell repertoires in COVID-19. Produced via immunoSEQ multiplex PCR; TCRdb's table is partial and in-frame only. The top ten clones hold around 1.2% of a sample with about 300,000 clones, around four fifths of them seen once. The sample taken for sequencing was peripheral blood. The receptors were sampled from a woman aged 50 to 65 with acute or convalescent COVID-19.

The J gene is TRBJ2-3, the V gene TRBV7-3; 11 nucleotides match TRBD2. Germline-derived CDR1 and CDR2 are SGHTA and FQGTGA. This CDR3 has 16 residues. With V trimmed by 5 bases and J by 0 bases, 4 bases remained unmatched. The CDR3 is CASSTRLAGSTDTQYF. For the CDR3, the DNA is TGTGCCAGCAGCACCCGACTAGCGGGGAGCACAGATACGCAGTATTTT.

The genes are TRBV7-3 and TRBJ1-5, with D possibly being TRBD1 (5 bases). V was cut by 4 bases and J by 6 bases, with 22 bases left in between. The length of the CDR3 is 17 residues. Germline assignment: CDR1 SGHTA and CDR2 FQGTGA. The CDR3 DNA reads TGTGCCAGCAGCTCAAGTCCCAGGGAAGTTGGGTGTCAGCCCCAGCATTTT. This codes for CASSSSPREVGCQPQHF.

This sequence joins TRBV30 and TRBJ1-6, with D uncertain. This CDR3 region has 17 residues. Germline CDR1 GTSNPN, CDR2 SVGIG (reference sequence). With 0 bases removed from V and 1 base from J, the gap between germline ends came to 13 bases. Here the CDR3 DNA reads TGTGCCTGGAGTGTAGGAGGGTTTCGGTCCTATAATTCACCCCTCCACTTT. It translates to CAWSVGGFRSYNSPLHF.

With respect to this clone: Other DNA sequences in this specimen translate into the identical CDR3. The chain recombines TRBV4-1 with TRBJ1-1; D perhaps matches TRBD1 (5 bases). Trimming stripped 3 bases from V and 5 bases from J, with 13 bases between. This CDR3 is built from 14 residues. The V gene's germline CDR1 is MGHRA and CDR2 YSYEKL. The CDR3 spells CASSHSTGGTEAFF. CDR3 coding DNA: TGCGCCAGCAGCCACTCGACGGGGGGTACTGAAGCTTTCTTT.

This chain links TRBV4-1 with TRBJ1-5, with D hard to call. Germline V lookup: CDR1 MGHRA, CDR2 YSYEKL. The CDR3 contains 15 residues. Trimming removed 1 base from V and 0 bases from J, with 7 bases in between. Here the CDR3 reads CASSQGGASNQPQHF. The CDR3 coding sequence is TGCGCCAGCAGCCAAGGGGGAGCTAGCAATCAGCCCCAGCATTTT.

The chain joins TRBV28 to TRBJ1-5; tentatively, D is TRBD1 (6 bases). The V end was cut by 6 bases, the J end by 0 bases, with 15 bases between. The CDR3 sequence is 16 residues long. Germline assignment: CDR1 MDHEN and CDR2 SYDVKM. CDR3 in amino acids: CASSSLRQVSNQPQHF. CDR3 bases: TGTGCCAGCAGCTCTCTTCGACAGGTTAGCAATCAGCCCCAGCATTTT. Complete variable domain (other parts from reference TRBV28 and TRBJ1-5): DVKVTQSSRYLVKRTGEKVFLECVQDMDHENMFWYRQDPGLGLRLIYFSYDVKMKEKGDIPEGYSVSREKKERFSLILESASTNQTSMYLCASSSLRQVSNQPQHFGDGTRLSIL.

This clone was detected only a few times. The chain uses TRBV6-6 and TRBJ1-3; possibly TRBD1 for D (6 bases). The CDR3 contains 15 residues. Germline-derived CDR1 and CDR2 are MNHNY and SVGAGI (reference sequence). V lost 7 bases and J lost 0, with 13 bases in between. This CDR3 reads CASTLGGLSGNTIYF. CDR3 DNA: TGTGCCAGCACCCTCGGGGGGCTCTCTGGAAACACCATATATTTT.

V and J are TRBV19 and TRBJ2-6; maybe TRBD1 (6 bases). V was clipped by 7 bases and J by 0 bases, with 10 bases between them. The germline V gene has CDR1 LNHDA and CDR2 SQIVND (reference sequence). The CDR3 runs 15 residues. The CDR3 protein is CASIGGNSGANVLTF. The CDR3 DNA reads TGTGCCAGTATAGGGGGAAACTCTGGGGCCAACGTCCTGACTTTC.

The J gene is TRBJ2-1, the V gene TRBV29-1; D unresolved. Deletions cut 7 bases from V and 1 base from J, with 11 bases between. CDR1 is SQVTM, CDR2 ANQGSEA, per germline. The CDR3 runs to 13 residues. The CDR3 DNA is TGCAGCGGCCACGGTTTGTCCTACAATGAGCAGTTCTTC. It translates to CSGHGLSYNEQFF.

This chain joins TRBV6-5 and TRBJ2-4; TRBD1 agrees at 10 bases. The CDR3 runs to 13 residues. Germline assignment: CDR1 MNHEY and CDR2 SVGAGI. The ends lost 6 bases at V and 8 bases at J; junction bases unmatched: 4. The CDR3 DNA is TGTGCCAGCAGCGACAGGGGGCTGGACATTCAGTACTTC. It translates to CASSDRGLDIQYF.

The V gene is TRBV25-1, the J gene TRBJ1-5, with no clear D. The CDR3 consists of 14 residues. Germline assignment: CDR1 MGHDK and CDR2 SYGVNS. Between the trimmed V and J ends, which lost 3 bases and 2 bases, there was a span of 8 bases. The CDR3 nucleotides read TGTGCCAGCAGTGACGCCAGGCGCAATCAGCCCCAGCATTTT. It specifies CASSDARRNQPQHF. Full variable domain (rest looked up from reference TRBV25-1 and TRBJ1-5): EADIYQTPRYLVIGTGKKITLECSQTMGHDKMYWYQQDPGMELHLIHYSYGVNSTEKGDLSSESTVSRIRTEHFPLTLESARPSHTSQYLCASSDARRNQPQHFGDGTRLSIL.

In this sample, this clone turned up once. The V and J genes are TRBV6-5 and TRBJ2-7; 8 positions match TRBD2. Trimming removed 5 bases from V and 3 bases from J; junction bases left unmatched: 6. CDR1 and CDR2 (germline): MNHEY, SVGAGI. The CDR3 covers 14 residues. CDR3 DNA sequence: TGTGCCAGCAGTCGGGGGGGCAATAGCTACGAGCAGTACGTC. This gives the protein CASSRGGNSYEQYV.

The chain recombines TRBV6-5 with TRBJ1-2; the match to TRBD1 covers 8 bases. Germline CDR1 reads MNHEY; CDR2 reads SVGAGI. V gave up 2 bases and J gave up 8 bases; unmatched junction bases: 13. CDR3 length equals 16 residues. CDR3: CASSYELPGGARGYTF. The DNA for the CDR3 is TGTGCCAGCAGTTACGAATTACCAGGGGGCGCCCGAGGCTACACCTTC.

This chain connects TRBV6-1 to TRBJ2-1; no firm D call. The CDR3 contains 16 residues. The germline V and J ends were trimmed by 3 bases and 3 bases, with 15 bases remaining between them. Germline assignment: CDR1 MNHNS and CDR2 SASEGT. The CDR3 DNA sequence: TGTGCCAGCAGTGAGACCACAGAGACCTACTACAATGAGCAGTTCTTC. Translating gives CASSETTETYYNEQFF.

The chain has TRBV7-7 and TRBJ1-4; TRBD1 matches at 8 bases. CDR1 and CDR2 (germline): SSHAT, FNYEAQ (reference sequence). J gave up 10 bases and V 5 bases, and 6 bases lay outside the gene matches. The CDR3 consists of 13 residues. CDR3 bases: TGTGCCAGCAGCCTAGACAGGGGAGGAAAACTGTTTTTT. This encodes CASSLDRGGKLFF.

This clone is a singleton in its sample. The V call is TRBV12-3 or TRBV12-4, the J call TRBJ1-2, with TRBD1 matching over 8 bases. The CDR3 loop spans 12 amino acids. Trimming at V came to 5 bases and at J to 6 bases, leaving 2 bases not matched to a gene. DNA for the CDR3: TGTGCCAGCAGTGACAGGGGAAATGGCTACACCTTC. Protein product: CASSDRGNGYTF.

This chain's CDR3 is CAISESMGTGFSYTGELFF. The DNA of the CDR3 is TGTGCCATCAGTGAGTCGATGGGGACAGGGTTTTCCTACACCGGGGAGCTGTTTTTT. The rearrangement links TRBV10-3 to TRBJ2-2; TRBD1 matches at 9 bases. Germline V gene sequence: CDR1 ENHRY, CDR2 SYGVKD. Unmatched junction bases numbered 11, after V lost 0 bases and J lost 3 bases. CDR3 length: 19 residues.

This chain uses TRBV4-2 with TRBJ1-1; D gene ambiguous. V dropped 5 bases and J dropped 1 base, with 8 bases sitting between them. Germline V gene lookup returns CDR1 LGHNA and CDR2 YNFKEQ. The CDR3 covers 13 residues. The CDR3 DNA follows: TGTGCCAGCAGCTCCCGGGAGAACACTGAAGCTTTCTTT. This translates into CASSSRENTEAFF.

This clone was seen only a few times. The chain recombines TRBV15 with TRBJ2-3; 9 positions agree with TRBD1. Germline trimming cut 4 bases from V and 2 bases from J; bases unmatched to any gene: 7. This CDR3 region has 16 residues. CDR1 is LNHNV, CDR2 YYDKDF, per germline (reference sequence). The chain's CDR3 is CATSMTGGVFTDTQYF. DNA of the CDR3: TGTGCCACCAGCATGACAGGGGGGGTTTTCACAGATACGCAGTATTTT.

This clone was seen once. One base away lies a much larger clone, so this may be a sequencing read error. This CDR3 is also generated by other DNA sequences in the sample. The genes are TRBV12-3 or TRBV12-4 and TRBJ1-1, with 7 bases aligning to TRBD1. This CDR3 is built from 13 residues. Germline trimming cut 6 bases from V and 1 base from J; bases unmatched to any gene: 2. The CDR3 DNA reads TGTGCCAGCAGCCGACAGGGGAACACTGAAGCTTTCTTT. Its translation is CASSRQGNTEAFF.

The chain has TRBV29-1 and TRBJ1-1, with D perhaps TRBD1 (6 bases). The V and J ends lost 5 bases and 7 bases respectively, with 14 bases between them. Germline CDR1 and CDR2: SQVTM and ANQGSEA. The CDR3 contains 12 residues. The DNA of the CDR3 is TGCAGCGTTAACCGGGGGGGGCATGAAGCTTTCTTT. It yields the protein CSVNRGGHEAFF.

For the CDR3, the DNA is TGCGCCAGCAGCTCCGGTGGAGGGGACACTGAAGCTTTCTTT. The encoded protein is CASSSGGGDTEAFF. This chain uses TRBV5-1 with TRBJ1-1; tentative D call: TRBD1 (5 bases). The CDR3 is 14 amino acids. The V end lost 3 bases, the J end lost 3 bases, and 12 bases lay between the germline ends. Germline V gives CDR1 SGHRS, CDR2 YFSETQ.

This sequence joins TRBV7-2 and TRBJ2-1; TRBD2 agrees at 8 bases. Germline CDR1 reads SGHTA; CDR2 reads FQGNSA. Germline trimming cut 3 bases from V and 2 bases from J; bases unmatched to any gene: 3. This CDR3 is 15 amino acids long. Here the CDR3 reads CASSFDSGAYNEQFF. CDR3 coding DNA: TGTGCCAGCAGCTTCGATAGCGGGGCCTACAATGAGCAGTTCTTC.

The V and J genes are TRBV4-1 and TRBJ2-1; weak D call: TRBD2 (7 bases). CDR3 length: 17 residues. Trimming took 1 base from V and 4 from J, leaving 17 bases between them. CDR1 and CDR2 (germline): MGHRA, YSYEKL. This CDR3 reads CASSQVGGRGPYNEQFF. CDR3 nucleotide sequence: TGCGCCAGCAGCCAAGTCGGCGGGCGGGGGCCTTACAATGAGCAGTTCTTC.

The chain couples TRBV7-9 to TRBJ1-2; D remains ambiguous. The CDR3 runs to 14 residues. V was pared by 4 bases and J by 0 bases, with 9 bases between. Germline assignment: CDR1 SEHNR and CDR2 FQNEAQ (reference sequence). CDR3: CASSSRATNYGYTF. CDR3 sequence (DNA): TGTGCCAGCAGCTCCCGCGCAACTAACTATGGCTACACCTTC.

V is TRBV7-9 and J is TRBJ2-6; 8 nucleotides agree with TRBD1. The V segment lost 5 bases and the J segment 0 bases; nucleotides outside the gene matches: 3. Germline V gene lookup returns CDR1 SEHNR and CDR2 FQNEAQ (reference sequence). This CDR3 contains 16 residues. In DNA form, the CDR3 reads TGTGCCAGCAGCGTAGGACAGGGCTCTGGGGCCAACGTCCTGACTTTC. Translation: CASSVGQGSGANVLTF.

This chain links TRBV10-2 with TRBJ1-6; D possibly corresponds to TRBD1 (6 bases). Trimming took off 2 bases at V and 0 bases at J, with 8 bases between the two ends. CDR3 length: 16 residues. The germline gives CDR1 WSHSY, CDR2 SAAADI. The CDR3 region is CASSEAGDSYNSPLHF. The CDR3 nucleotides are TGCGCCAGCAGTGAGGCAGGGGACTCCTATAATTCACCCCTCCACTTT.

The chain has TRBV5-1 and TRBJ2-7, with a tentative D call TRBD1 (6 bases). Trimming cost V 6 bases and J 3 bases, with 19 bases left between them. The germline V gene encodes CDR1 SGHRS and CDR2 YFSETQ. The CDR3 contains 15 residues. In nucleotides, the CDR3 is TGCGCCAGCACCACACAGGGTCTGGGGGTCTACGAGCAGTACTTC. Encoded protein: CASTTQGLGVYEQYF. Complete variable domain (other parts from reference TRBV5-1 and TRBJ2-7): KAGVTQTPRYLIKTRGQQVTLSCSPISGHRSVSWYQQTPGQGLQFLFEYFSETQRNKGNFPGRFSGRQFSNSRSEMNVSTLELGDSALYLCASTTQGLGVYEQYFGPGTRLTVT.

The chain links TRBV5-1 to TRBJ2-5, with 10 bases lining up with TRBD2. The germline CDR1 and CDR2 sequences are SGHRS and YFSETQ. The V segment lost 5 bases and the J segment 5 bases; nucleotides outside the gene matches: 12. The CDR3 has 16 amino acids. In DNA, the CDR3 is TGCGCCAGCAGGCTGGGGCTAGCGGGAGAAGGGGAGACCCAGTACTTC. It specifies CASRLGLAGEGETQYF.